The rows below give T cell receptor beta chains drawn from one sample of a study of shared clonotypes between healthy human individuals. The protocol was immunoSEQ multiplex PCR, while the TCRdb copy is restricted to in-frame clones and leaves out a portion. The sample contains a few million clones, approximately 93% of which appear only once. Sequences were obtained from naive CD4+ T cells from PBMCs. The receptor set was obtained from a man younger than 35 in good health. Some clones in this sample may be carry-over from other donors' samples. Each CDR3 is given with its conserved first and last residue. The order of the fields is clone size, V gene, D gene, J gene, CDR3 DNA, CDR3 protein. A D gene is named only where the DNA matches it firmly. Rows give clone size only sometimes, using once, few, many, or a class for an expanded clone.

few	TRBV18	TRBD1	TRBJ1-2	TGTGCCAGCTCACCACTAAGGGACAGCCCATATGGCTACACCTTC	CASSPLRDSPYGYTF
.	TRBV5-1	TRBD1	TRBJ1-4	TGCGCCAGCAGCTCGCAGGGGGCTAATGAAAAACTGTTTTTT	CASSSQGANEKLFF
.	TRBV27	TRBD1	TRBJ2-1	TGTGCCAGCAGTCCCCGGACAGGCGTTTACAATGAGCAGTTCTTC	CASSPRTGVYNEQFF
.	TRBV5-6	.	TRBJ1-1	TGTGCCAGCAGCCTCACGACAGTGTTGAACACTGAAGCTTTCTTT	CASSLTTVLNTEAFF
.	TRBV5-1	TRBD1	TRBJ2-2	TGCGCCAGCAGATTACAGGGGGCGAACACCGGGGAGCTGTTTTTT	CASRLQGANTGELFF
.	TRBV28	.	TRBJ2-7	TGTGCCAGCAGACTCGGGACTGCGGAAACCTTCTACGAGCAGTACTTC	CASRLGTAETFYEQYF
.	TRBV6-5	.	TRBJ1-2	TGTGCCAGCAGGCTTAACAGGGAGGCATTCTATGGCTACACCTTC	CASRLNREAFYGYTF
once	TRBV28	TRBD1	TRBJ2-7	TGTGCCAGCAGTCACCTACAGGGGAGACCCTACGAGCAGTACTTC	CASSHLQGRPYEQYF
.	TRBV13	TRBD2	TRBJ2-5	TGTGCCAGCAGTTATAGCGGGAGGGCCGGGGAGACCCAGTACTTC	CASSYSGRAGETQYF
.	TRBV11-3	.	TRBJ2-7	TGTGCCAGCAGCCCCGGGGGACAAGGGCCTTACGAGCAGTACTTC	CASSPGGQGPYEQYF
.	TRBV7-3	.	TRBJ1-1	TGTGCCAGCAGCCTCCGACAGAACACTGAAGCTTTCTTT	CASSLRQNTEAFF
.	TRBV5-4	.	TRBJ2-1	TGTGCCAGCAGCTTGGCGTCTACAAGCTCCTACAATGAGCAGTTCTTC	CASSLASTSSYNEQFF
.	TRBV7-3	.	TRBJ1-5	TGTGCCAGCAGTTGGGGGTTAGGGCAGCCCCAGCATTTT	CASSWGLGQPQHF
.	TRBV6-5	TRBD1	TRBJ2-7	TGTGCCAGCAGTTACGCGACAGGGAAGGTTTACGAGCAGTACTTC	CASSYATGKVYEQYF
.	TRBV11-3	TRBD1	TRBJ2-1	TGTGCCAGCAGCTTAGAGGGGGACAGTTACAATGAGCAGTTCTTC	CASSLEGDSYNEQFF
.	TRBV18	TRBD1	TRBJ1-3	TGTGCCAGCTCACCATACAGGGGTAACTCTGGAAACACCATATATTTT	CASSPYRGNSGNTIYF
.	TRBV14	.	TRBJ2-7	TGTGCCAGCAGCCAAGTGGCCACCTACGAGCAGTACTTC	CASSQVATYEQYF
.	TRBV6-1	.	TRBJ2-5	TGTGCCAGCAGTGAACATCTCGGGAGCCAAGAGACCCAGTACTTC	CASSEHLGSQETQYF
.	TRBV5-4	TRBD1	TRBJ2-1	TGTGCCAGCAGCTCAGGAGACAGGGATGACAATGAGCAGTTCTTC	CASSSGDRDDNEQFF
.	TRBV27	.	TRBJ1-3	TGTGCCAGCAGCCCGCGTTTTTTAGTGGCGCTGGGAAACACCATATATTTT	CASSPRFLVALGNTIYF
.	TRBV28	.	TRBJ2-5	TGTGCCAGCAGACTCGCACACCGAACGGGACCCAGCGTAAAGACCCAGTACTTC	CASRLAHRTGPSVKTQYF
once	TRBV28	.	TRBJ1-3	TGTGCCAGCAGTTTGCCAGCAGGGAACGGAAACACCATATATTTT	CASSLPAGNGNTIYF
.	TRBV18	.	TRBJ2-5	TGTGCCAGCTCGCGACGAGGGGTTCAAGAGACCCAGTACTTC	CASSRRGVQETQYF
.	TRBV5-4	.	TRBJ1-2	TGTGCCAGCAGCTTGGCGGAAAACTATGGCTACACCTTC	CASSLAENYGYTF
.	TRBV18	TRBD2	TRBJ2-1	TGTGCCAGCTCACCAAGGACTAGCGGGATCTCACACAATGAGCAGTTCTTC	CASSPRTSGISHNEQFF
.	TRBV19	.	TRBJ1-1	TGTGCCAGTAACCCTGGGAGGCAGAACACTGAAGCTTTCTTT	CASNPGRQNTEAFF
.	TRBV25-1	.	TRBJ1-2	TGTGCCAGCAGTCCCCAGGGGACCATCCCTAGAGACTACACCTTC	CASSPQGTIPRDYTF
once	TRBV19	.	TRBJ2-5	TGTGCCAGTAAGAGGCCAGGTGGAGAGACCCAGTACTTC	CASKRPGGETQYF
.	TRBV5-4	TRBD1	TRBJ2-7	TGTGCCAGCAGCTTCTCCGGGACAGCCCTCTACGAGCAGTACTTC	CASSFSGTALYEQYF
.	TRBV5-1	.	TRBJ2-4	TGCGCCAGCAGCTTGGGTCCCAGGGCCAAAAACATTCAGTACTTC	CASSLGPRAKNIQYF
.	TRBV28	.	TRBJ2-7	TGTGCCAGCAGTTTGTCCCACGAGCAGTACTTC	CASSLSHEQYF
.	TRBV9	.	TRBJ2-2	TGTGCCAGCAGCACCCCAGGGAAGGAAGGGCTCGGGGAGCTGTTTTTT	CASSTPGKEGLGELFF
.	TRBV5-1	.	TRBJ1-1	TGCGCCAGCAGCCCGGGGACGACGGCTCGCACTGAAGCTTTCTTT	CASSPGTTARTEAFF
.	TRBV4-3	TRBD2	TRBJ2-5	TGCGCCAGCAGCCAAATACCTCCTACTAGCGGGAGGATAGAGACCCAGTACTTC	CASSQIPPTSGRIETQYF
.	TRBV10-3	.	TRBJ2-2	TGTGCCATCAGTGAGTCCCCCCAGGGAACCGGGGAGCTGTTTTTT	CAISESPQGTGELFF
.	TRBV2	.	TRBJ2-5	TGTGCCAGCAGATTGGCGGCGCAAGAGACCCAGTACTTC	CASRLAAQETQYF
.	TRBV6-5	.	TRBJ1-6	TGTGCCAGCAGTTACTCGAGTGGCCACCGGGACAACCACTTT	CASSYSSGHRDNHF
.	TRBV7-2	.	TRBJ1-2	TGTGCCAGCTGGCCGGAGTCCTCGGGCTATGGCTACACCTTC	CASWPESSGYGYTF
.	TRBV29-1	.	TRBJ2-3	TGCAGCGTTGACGTGGGAAACACAGATACGCAGTATTTT	CSVDVGNTDTQYF
.	TRBV5-6	TRBD1	TRBJ2-2	TGTGCCAGCAGCCTTAGGACAGGGAGAGGAGCCGGGGAGCTGTTTTTT	CASSLRTGRGAGELFF
.	TRBV19	TRBD2	TRBJ2-3	TGTGCCAGTAGTCCTAGCGGGAGCACAGATACGCAGTATTTT	CASSPSGSTDTQYF
.	TRBV5-1	.	TRBJ2-3	TGCGCCAGCAGCTTCCTCGCCGGGCGTACGCAGTATTTT	CASSFLAGRTQYF
.	TRBV29-1	TRBD1	TRBJ1-1	TGCAGCGTTGAGAGGGACAGGGTGAACACTGAAGCTTTCTTT	CSVERDRVNTEAFF
once	TRBV7-7	.	TRBJ2-7	TGTGCCAGCAGCTTGGGCGCTAGCGCATACGAGCAGTACTTC	CASSLGASAYEQYF
.	TRBV25-1	.	TRBJ1-1	TGTGCCAGCAGTGACAGGATTGGAGTGAACACTGAAGCTTTCTTT	CASSDRIGVNTEAFF
.	TRBV10-3	.	TRBJ2-7	TGTGCCATCAGGGGGGCCTACGAGCAGTACTTC	CAIRGAYEQYF
.	TRBV29-1	.	TRBJ1-5	TGCAGCGCCGGAGGGCCAAATCAGCCCCAGCATTTT	CSAGGPNQPQHF
.	TRBV4-3	TRBD2	TRBJ2-3	TGCGCCAGCAGCCAGACAGGGACTAGCGGAAGCACAGATACGCAGTATTTT	CASSQTGTSGSTDTQYF
.	TRBV5-1	.	TRBJ1-1	TGCGCCAGCAGCCTGGGCTACACTGAAGCTTTCTTT	CASSLGYTEAFF
.	TRBV18	TRBD1	TRBJ2-2	TGTGCCAGCTCACCAGTAAGGGGGCGTACCGGGGAGCTGTTTTTT	CASSPVRGRTGELFF
.	TRBV4-1	.	TRBJ2-7	TGCGCCAGCAGCCAGACTCAGTACGAGCAGTACTTC	CASSQTQYEQYF
.	TRBV2	TRBD1	TRBJ1-2	TGTGCCAGCAGTGAACAGGGGGCTTATGGCTACACCTTC	CASSEQGAYGYTF
.	TRBV7-3	.	TRBJ2-1	TGTGCCAGCAGCGAGAGCGGGCAAGCGGACAATGAGCAGTTCTTC	CASSESGQADNEQFF
few	TRBV20-1	.	TRBJ1-5	TGCAGTGCTTCCGGGGGTCAGCCCCAGCATTTT	CSASGGQPQHF
.	TRBV4-2	TRBD2	TRBJ2-1	TGTGCCAGCAGCCAAGATGGGGAGACTAGCGGTTTAAGGAATGAGCAGTTCTTC	CASSQDGETSGLRNEQFF